These T cell receptor beta chains were read from a single sample in a study of cytomegalovirus exposure and HLA in healthy donors. Libraries were prepared by immunoSEQ multiplex PCR; TCRdb keeps only in-frame clonotypes and omits some of them. The sample shows 95,000 to 130,000 clones, around three quarters of them seen only once. The sample comprised PBMCs. The receptors stem from a man aged 25 to 45 in good health and CMV-seropositive. CDR3s include the opening cysteine and the closing phenylalanine or tryptophan. D genes are given only for firm matches. Clone size appears in some rows only: once, few, many, or a class for an expanded clone.

J	V	size	D	CDR3	DNA
TRBJ2-7	TRBV18	-	-	CASSAQGTPSYEQYF	TGTGCCAGCTCGGCGCAGGGGACCCCCTCCTACGAGCAGTACTTC
TRBJ1-4	TRBV5-1	-	TRBD1	CASSQGALTGEKLFF	TGCGCCAGCAGCCAGGGGGCATTGACGGGTGAAAAACTGTTTTTT
TRBJ2-7	TRBV6-5	-	TRBD1	CASRPDRYSSYEQYF	TGTGCCAGCAGACCGGACAGGTACTCATCCTACGAGCAGTACTTC
TRBJ1-2	TRBV7-9	-	TRBD1	CSSSLEPSGQLNYGYTF	TGTTCCAGCAGCTTAGAACCATCGGGACAGCTTAACTATGGCTACACCTTC
TRBJ1-6	TRBV28	-	-	CASSLFGGLPRGSPLHF	TGTGCCAGCAGTTTATTTGGCGGACTGCCGAGAGGGTCACCCCTCCACTTT
TRBJ2-5	TRBV25-1	-	TRBD1	CASSGGQGSETQYF	TGTGCCAGCAGTGGGGGACAGGGGAGTGAGACCCAGTACTTC
TRBJ2-5	TRBV11-2	-	-	CASSLDRETQYF	TGTGCCAGCAGCTTAGATCGAGAGACCCAGTACTTC
TRBJ2-1	TRBV5-1	-	-	CASSLAIGGPSYNEQFF	TGCGCCAGCAGCTTGGCTATTGGCGGGCCATCCTACAATGAGCAGTTCTTC
TRBJ2-7	TRBV2	-	TRBD1	CASTGTGDNEQYF	TGTGCCAGTACCGGGACAGGGGATAACGAGCAGTACTTC
TRBJ2-3	TRBV6-5	once	TRBD2	CASSYSGRGPQYF	TGTGCCAGCAGTTACTCAGGGAGGGGCCCGCAGTATTTT
TRBJ2-1	TRBV6-5	-	-	CASSYIPRRGNEQFF	TGTGCCAGCAGTTACATACCCCGTCGGGGCAATGAGCAGTTCTTC
TRBJ2-1	TRBV7-2	-	TRBD1	CASNPRQGVYNEQFF	TGTGCCAGCAACCCACGTCAGGGGGTGTACAATGAGCAGTTCTTC
TRBJ2-5	TRBV28	once	TRBD2	CASSLGGSGRAQETQYF	TGTGCCAGCAGTTTAGGAGGTAGCGGGAGGGCTCAAGAGACCCAGTACTTC
TRBJ1-4	TRBV7-9	few	-	CSSSLKVKGLNEKLFF	TGTTCCAGCAGCTTAAAGGTGAAGGGGCTTAATGAAAAACTGTTTTTT
TRBJ2-7	TRBV4-2	-	TRBD1	CASSRARAGTGPYEQYF	TGTGCCAGCAGTCGAGCCCGAGCCGGGACAGGGCCCTACGAGCAGTACTTC
TRBJ2-5	TRBV6-5	once	-	CASRTELPGHLYF	TGTGCCAGCAGGACGGAGTTACCGGGACATCTTTACTTC
TRBJ2-3	TRBV6-4	-	TRBD1	CASSPGQTSGTQYF	TGTGCCAGCAGTCCGGGACAGACCTCCGGTACGCAGTATTTT
TRBJ2-3	TRBV6-5	few	TRBD2	CASSHSRGADTQYF	TGTGCCAGCAGTCACTCCCGGGGGGCAGATACGCAGTATTTT
TRBJ2-7	TRBV7-2	-	-	CASSSGYREQYF	TGTGCCAGCAGCAGCGGCTATCGGGAGCAGTACTTC
TRBJ2-3	TRBV4-2	few	-	CASSQGSGHTDTQYF	TGTGCCAGCAGCCAAGGGAGCGGGCACACAGATACGCAGTATTTT
TRBJ2-1	TRBV2	few	TRBD2	CASSAERGHEQFF	TGTGCCAGCAGTGCTGAGCGGGGACATGAGCAGTTCTTC
TRBJ2-7	TRBV5-4	few	-	CASSLGAGIEQYF	TGTGCCAGCAGCTTGGGGGCAGGGATCGAGCAGTACTTC
TRBJ1-5	TRBV28	-	TRBD1	CASSTGQYNQPQHF	TGTGCCAGCAGCACGGGACAGTACAATCAGCCCCAGCATTTT
TRBJ1-4	TRBV7-9	-	TRBD1	CASSPRGRFEKLFF	TGTGCCAGCAGCCCCAGGGGGCGTTTTGAAAAACTGTTTTTT
TRBJ1-2	TRBV9	-	-	CASSAGSGRAGRGYTF	TGTGCCAGCAGCGCCGGTAGCGGAAGGGCTGGCCGCGGCTACACCTTC
TRBJ2-7	TRBV4-1	-	TRBD2	CASSPGPSSGKYEQYF	TGCGCCAGCAGCCCCGGCCCGTCTAGCGGGAAATACGAGCAGTACTTC
TRBJ2-3	TRBV7-2	-	TRBD2	CASSTRLAGADTQYF	TGTGCCAGCAGCACCAGACTAGCGGGAGCAGATACGCAGTATTTT
TRBJ2-7	TRBV6-5	-	-	CASSGDIPSYEQYF	TGTGCCAGCAGCGGAGATATACCCTCCTACGAGCAGTACTTC
TRBJ2-7	TRBV15	-	-	CATSRDHSGSYEQYF	TGTGCCACCAGCAGAGATCACAGTGGATCCTACGAGCAGTACTTC
TRBJ2-7	TRBV28	-	-	CASSKQGPYEQYF	TGTGCCAGCAGCAAGCAGGGGCCCTACGAGCAGTACTTC
TRBJ1-1	TRBV28	-	-	CASSLGPRGAFF	TGTGCCAGCAGTTTAGGACCTCGAGGGGCTTTCTTT
TRBJ2-7	TRBV20-1	-	-	CSASQGTGQYF	TGCAGTGCTAGCCAGGGGACCGGGCAGTACTTC
TRBJ1-4	TRBV5-5	-	TRBD1	CASRPLGQGANEKLFF	TGTGCCAGCAGGCCGCTTGGACAGGGGGCGAATGAAAAACTGTTTTTT
TRBJ2-5	TRBV12-2	-	-	CASRLSVEGQETQYF	TGTGCAAGTCGCTTAAGCGTCGAGGGCCAAGAGACCCAGTACTTC
TRBJ1-1	TRBV19	few	-	CASSIAGSTEAFF	TGTGCCAGTAGTATTGCGGGGAGTACTGAAGCTTTCTTT
TRBJ2-1	TRBV7-3	-	TRBD2	CASSPKPGLENEQFF	TGTGCCAGCAGCCCTAAACCCGGACTAGAGAATGAGCAGTTCTTC
TRBJ2-2	TRBV27	-	-	CASSPQNTGELFF	TGTGCCAGCAGTCCCCAGAACACCGGGGAGCTGTTTTTT
TRBJ2-5	TRBV4-1	once	TRBD1	CASSQVQDRLRFRETQYF	TGCGCCAGCAGCCAAGTCCAGGACAGGCTCCGCTTTCGGGAGACCCAGTACTTC
TRBJ2-1	TRBV18	-	TRBD2	CASSPSGLAGGPSEQFF	TGTGCCAGCTCACCAAGCGGTCTAGCGGGGGGGCCAAGTGAGCAGTTCTTC
TRBJ2-1	TRBV6-5	-	-	CASGRTYNEQFF	TGTGCCAGCGGGAGAACCTACAATGAGCAGTTCTTC
TRBJ2-1	TRBV10-3	-	-	CAISEDNPSYNEQFF	TGTGCCATCAGTGAAGACAATCCCTCCTACAATGAGCAGTTCTTC
TRBJ2-2	TRBV7-8	-	-	CASSFGGYTGELFF	TGTGCCAGCAGCTTTGGGGGCTATACCGGGGAGCTGTTTTTT
TRBJ2-5	TRBV5-1	-	TRBD2	CASSLGTSAPQETQYF	TGCGCCAGCAGCCTCGGGACTAGCGCACCCCAAGAGACCCAGTACTTC
TRBJ1-2	TRBV19	once	-	CASSIDPTSQGSGYGYTF	TGTGCCAGTAGTATAGATCCGACCTCTCAGGGTAGCGGCTATGGCTACACCTTC
TRBJ2-1	TRBV4-2	-	-	CASSGNRFDRLNEQFF	TGTGCCAGCAGCGGAAACAGGTTTGATAGGTTGAATGAGCAGTTCTTC
TRBJ2-5	TRBV9	-	TRBD2	CASSVERELGETQYF	TGTGCCAGCAGCGTAGAGCGGGAGTTGGGGGAGACCCAGTACTTC
TRBJ1-2	TRBV27	-	-	CASSFGRDYGYTF	TGTGCCAGCAGTTTCGGCAGGGACTATGGCTACACCTTC
TRBJ1-3	TRBV7-9	once	TRBD1	CASSPGPGQGLNLIYF	TGTGCCAGCAGCCCGGGACCGGGACAGGGGCTCAATCTAATATATTTT
TRBJ2-7	TRBV5-1	few	TRBD1	CASSGGTGAYEQYF	TGCGCCAGCAGCGGAGGGACAGGGGCCTACGAGCAGTACTTC
TRBJ2-5	TRBV9	-	-	CASSVEYGGETQYF	TGTGCCAGCAGCGTAGAATACGGTGGAGAGACCCAGTACTTC
TRBJ1-2	TRBV13	-	-	CASSLALPIGGDGYTF	TGTGCCAGCAGCTTAGCCCTGCCCATCGGGGGAGATGGCTACACCTTC
TRBJ1-4	TRBV11-3	-	-	CASSLGRWLEEKLFF	TGTGCCAGCAGCTTAGGGAGGTGGCTCGAGGAAAAACTGTTTTTT
TRBJ1-4	TRBV11-2	-	TRBD1	CASSFGTGPTNEKLFF	TGTGCCAGCAGCTTCGGGACAGGCCCAACTAATGAAAAACTGTTTTTT
TRBJ2-1	TRBV2	-	TRBD2	CASSVSGLYNEQFF	TGTGCCAGCAGTGTTAGCGGGCTCTACAATGAGCAGTTCTTC
TRBJ1-2	TRBV4-1	-	-	CASSHAARVDYGYTF	TGCGCCAGCAGCCACGCGGCCAGGGTGGACTATGGCTACACCTTC
TRBJ2-3	TRBV28	-	TRBD2	CASNAPLAGGPSDTQYF	TGTGCCAGCAACGCCCCTCTAGCGGGAGGACCATCAGATACGCAGTATTTT
TRBJ1-2	TRBV14	few	-	CASSPDIRGYTF	TGTGCCAGCAGCCCGGACATACGTGGCTACACCTTC